This T cell receptor beta chain originates from a study of T cell repertoires in cytomegalovirus infection. Background on the study: TCR beta signatures that were public indicated CMV infection and matching HLA type. Whole-study findings and limits: The study identified carriers of CMV plus the relevant HLA from cumulative public TCR beta family frequency. HLA-C-restricted, CMV-specific TCR beta clonotypes were dominant ex vivo.

The CDR3 spans 14 residues. The germline V gene has CDR1 MDHEN and CDR2 SYDVKM. The V gene lost 11 bases and the J gene lost 0 bases, with 14 bases spanning the gap. TCRdb passed the reads through MiXCR, listing each CDR3 protein once. In the table there are 150,000 to 200,000 distinct CDR3 sequences, roughly a fifth of which are singletons. With regard to this clonotype: Its antigen is still unknown.

The chain employs TRBV28 and TRBJ2-1; a possible D gene is TRBD1 (5 bases). The sequence was obtained from a human donor in good health (CMV status not recorded). Some clones in this sample may be carry-over from other donors' samples. The sample taken for sequencing was PBMCs. This chain's CDR3 is CASFGAVSYNEQFF. CDR3 coding DNA: TGTGCCTCTTTTGGGGCCGTCTCCTACAATGAGCAGTTCTTC.